The 28 T cell receptor beta chains given below trace back to one sample, sequenced in a study of breast tumors, draining lymph nodes, adjacent tissues. TCRdb re-called the multiplex PCR reads with MiXCR, one entry per CDR3 protein. The sample contains some 170,000 distinct CDR3 sequences, about 30% of which appear only once. The lymph nodes were axillary draining lymph nodes from breast cancer patients. The sequenced sample was axillary lymph node tissue. The origin of the receptors is a female donor with breast cancer. Some clones in this sample may be carry-over from other donors' samples.

This clonotype has only a few counts. This may come from a read error, since a much larger clone is one base off. V gene TRBV6-2 or TRBV6-3 combines with J gene TRBJ2-2, with TRBD2 matching 7 bases. The CDR3 loop spans 13 amino acids. J was trimmed by 4 bases and V by 8 bases; bases with no gene match: 4. Germline lookup yields CDR1 MNHEY and CDR2 SVGEGT. The CDR3 is CASGRGSTGELFF. Written as DNA, the CDR3 is TGTGCCAGCGGCCGCGGGAGCACCGGGGAGCTGTTTTTT.

This chain uses TRBV10-2 with TRBJ2-5; D gene unclear. The CDR3 is made up of 15 amino acids. With 1 base removed from V and 2 bases from J, the gap between germline ends came to 11 bases. Germline values: CDR1 WSHSY, CDR2 SAAADI. The chain's CDR3 is CASSEYGPQQETQYF. The CDR3 DNA reads TGCGCCAGCAGTGAGTACGGGCCCCAGCAAGAGACCCAGTACTTC.

In the case of this clonotype: Germline and junction disagree at one end, which may indicate a read error. This sequence joins TRBV12-3 or TRBV12-4 and TRBJ1-1, with D hard to call. The length of the CDR3 is 14 residues. The CDR3 spells CVSSFGRRWTEAFF. CDR3 nucleotides: TGTGTCAGCAGTTTCGGCCGAAGGTGGACTGAAGCTTTCTTT.

The V gene is TRBV29-1, the J gene TRBJ2-4; D gene uncertain. The CDR3 extends over 14 amino acids. The V end lost 7 bases, the J end lost 0 bases, and 13 bases lay between the germline ends. Per the germline V gene, CDR1 is SQVTM and CDR2 is ANQGSEA. CDR3 nucleotide sequence: TGCAGCGCAGTAGGCAGACTAGCCAAAAACATTCAGTACTTC. Translating gives CSAVGRLAKNIQYF. Drawing the rest from reference TRBV29-1 and TRBJ2-4, the complete variable domain is SAVISQKPSRDICQRGTSLTIQCQVDSQVTMMFWYRQQPGQSLTLIATANQGSEATYESGFVIDKFPISRPNLTFSTLTVSNMSPEDSSIYLCSAVGRLAKNIQYFGAGTRLSVL.

The rearrangement links TRBV28 to TRBJ2-1; 7 bases agree with TRBD2. The CDR3 sequence is 17 residues long. V was pared by 6 bases and J by 5 bases, with 16 bases of the junction left unmatched. Germline V lookup: CDR1 MDHEN, CDR2 SYDVKM. The CDR3 DNA reads TGTGCCAGCAGGGGAAGGTTCACGGGACTATCGAACAATGAGCAGTTCTTC. Protein: CASRGRFTGLSNNEQFF.

This clonotype was seen ten or more times. Here the CDR3 DNA reads TGTGCCAGCAGCCCCCAGGTGGGGGAGCAGTACTTC. Translating it yields CASSPQVGEQYF. The chain recombines TRBV7-6 with TRBJ2-7, with D hard to call. The CDR3 totals 12 residues. Germline CDR1 SGHVS, CDR2 FNYEAQ. Trimming stripped 5 bases from V and 7 bases from J, with 12 bases between.

The chain uses TRBV20-1 and TRBJ2-3, with a possible D match to TRBD2 (5 bases). Per germline, CDR1 DFQATT and CDR2 SNEGSKA (reference sequence). The CDR3 spans 16 residues. Trimming took 3 bases from V and 6 from J, leaving 22 bases between them. The CDR3 region has the DNA TGCAGTGCTAGGGCCCCCGGGAAAGGGTCGTCGGATACGCAGTATTTT. This gives the protein CSARAPGKGSSDTQYF.

As regards this clonotype: A much larger clone differs from this one at a single base, so this may be a read error. V gene TRBV6-5 combines with J gene TRBJ2-2, with no clear D. V was cut by 5 bases and J by 7 bases, with 14 bases left in between. Germline V gene sequence: CDR1 MNHEY, CDR2 SVGAGI. The CDR3 consists of 14 residues. The CDR3 bases are TGTGCCAGCAGTCACTTCGAGTTGATCGGGGAGCTGTTTTTT. Amino acids: CASSHFELIGELFF.

J is TRBJ2-1 and V is TRBV18, with D possibly matching TRBD1 (6 bases). This CDR3 has 15 residues. Trimming stripped 3 bases from V and 8 bases from J, with 17 bases between. The V gene's germline CDR1 is KGHSH and CDR2 LQKENI. CDR3 protein: CASSPIGQGQYEQFF. The CDR3 region has the DNA TGTGCCAGCTCACCCATTGGGCAGGGGCAGTATGAGCAGTTCTTC.

This clonotype occurred many times. V gene TRBV20-1 combines with J gene TRBJ2-2; D possibly corresponds to TRBD1 (6 bases). V was cut by 5 bases and J by 0 bases, with 10 bases left in between. The germline CDR1 and CDR2 sequences are DFQATT and SNEGSKA (reference sequence). The CDR3 spans 14 residues. CDR3: CSAVGHANTGELFF. DNA of the CDR3: TGCAGTGCTGTGGGACACGCGAACACCGGGGAGCTGTTTTTT.

This clonotype was counted at least ten times. The chain has TRBV27 and TRBJ1-6, with 8 bases matching TRBD1. CDR3 length: 14 amino acids. The V gene end was trimmed by 3 bases and the J gene end by 7 bases; junction bases not matched to a gene: 2. Looked up from germline, CDR1 is MNHEY and CDR2 is SMNVEV (reference sequence). CDR3 coding DNA: TGTGCCAGCAGTTTCGGGACAGGAAATTCACCCCTCCACTTT. Protein sequence: CASSFGTGNSPLHF.

This clonotype was seen many times. The chain is built from TRBV14 and TRBJ2-7; D call uncertain. V gave up 4 bases and J gave up 4 bases, with 11 bases separating them. The length of the CDR3 is 13 residues. The germline CDR1 and CDR2 sequences are SGHDN and FVKESK. CDR3 amino acids: CASSPRRLYEQYF. DNA of the CDR3: TGTGCCAGCAGCCCAAGGAGATTATACGAGCAGTACTTC.

A note on this clonotype: A clone one base away is much larger, so this may be a read error. The V gene is TRBV11-2, the J gene TRBJ2-1, with a possible D match to TRBD1 (5 bases). Germline V gives CDR1 SGHAT, CDR2 FQNNGV. The CDR3 is 13 amino acids. The CDR3 coding sequence is TGTGCCGGCAGCTTTGGCCCCAGGGATGAGCAGTTCTTC. The encoded protein is CAGSFGPRDEQFF.

Remarks on this clonotype: Since a much larger clone is just one base distant, this may be a read error. The chain has TRBV4-1 and TRBJ2-5; 10 bases are a match to TRBD1. CDR3 length: 16 amino acids. Germline V gene lookup returns CDR1 MGHRA and CDR2 YSYEKL. CDR3 residues: CAGSQEGTGVGETQYF. The CDR3 bases are TGCGCCGGCAGCCAAGAGGGGACAGGGGTTGGGGAGACCCAGTACTTC.

At least ten counts were recorded for this clonotype. CDR3 protein: CAGFAGQGQETQYF. For the CDR3, the DNA is TGTGCCGGGTTTGCGGGACAGGGACAAGAGACCCAGTACTTC. The rearrangement links TRBV30 to TRBJ2-5; 9 bases agree with TRBD1. The J segment lost 2 bases and the V segment lost 8 bases, leaving 9 bases of the junction unmatched. The CDR3 extends over 14 amino acids. Germline V gene sequence: CDR1 GTSNPN, CDR2 SVGIG (reference sequence).

This clonotype was detected ten times or more. The chain is built from TRBV24-1 and TRBJ2-2; the D gene is possibly TRBD1 (6 bases). Per germline, CDR1 KGHDR and CDR2 SFDVKD. V gave up 4 bases and J gave up 4 bases, with 12 bases separating them. This CDR3 contains 15 residues. CDR3 sequence (DNA): TGTGCCACCAGTGACAGTAACAGGGTCACCGGGGAGCTGTTTTTT. Its translation: CATSDSNRVTGELFF.

Of note for this clonotype: Since a much larger clone is just one base distant, this may be a read error. This chain uses TRBV28 with TRBJ2-7; D may be TRBD2 (6 bases). The CDR3 runs to 11 residues. Germline-derived CDR1 and CDR2 are MDHEN and SYDVKM. The V and J ends lost 5 bases and 11 bases respectively, with 13 bases between them. The CDR3 nucleotides read TGTGCCAGCAGTCCTAGGACGGGGGAGTACTTC. Its protein is CASSPRTGEYF.

This clonotype was detected many times. The chain combines TRBV19 with TRBJ2-7; 7 bases are shared with TRBD2. Germline values: CDR1 LNHDA, CDR2 SQIVND (reference sequence). The CDR3 sequence is 15 residues long. V lost 4 bases to trimming and J lost 5 bases; unmatched junction nucleotides: 11. The CDR3 DNA sequence: TGTGCCAGTAGTAATACGGGGCGGGGGAACGACGAGCAGTACTTC. Translating gives CASSNTGRGNDEQYF. Using reference TRBV19 and TRBJ2-7 for the parts outside the CDR3, the full variable domain is DGGITQSPKYLFRKEGQNVTLSCEQNLNHDAMYWYRQDPGQGLRLIYYSQIVNDFQKGDIAEGYSVSREKKESFPLTVTSAQKNPTAFYLCASSNTGRGNDEQYFGPGTRLTVT.

This clonotype was counted at least ten times. The rearrangement links TRBV27 to TRBJ2-7; D is perhaps TRBD2 (6 bases). Trimming pared 2 bases from V and 2 bases from J, leaving 13 bases between. There are 15 residues in the CDR3. Germline assignment: CDR1 MNHEY and CDR2 SMNVEV (reference sequence). CDR3 in amino acids: CASSLSLRGAYEQYF. In DNA form, the CDR3 reads TGTGCCAGCAGTTTAAGCCTGCGGGGAGCCTACGAGCAGTACTTC.

This clonotype was observed many times. The chain has TRBV5-1 and TRBJ1-4; 8 nucleotides agree with TRBD1. J gave up 8 bases and V 2 bases, and 14 bases lay outside the gene matches. From germline, CDR1 is SGHRS and CDR2 YFSETQ. The CDR3 spans 17 residues. The CDR3 coding sequence is TGCGCCAGCAGCTTCGGCAGGGGGCCTGGTCCCGGAGAAAAACTGTTTTTT. Translation: CASSFGRGPGPGEKLFF.

The J gene is TRBJ1-1, the V gene TRBV11-2; D uncertain. Per germline, CDR1 SGHAT and CDR2 FQNNGV. Trimming removed 8 bases at V and 1 base at J, with 11 bases between. This CDR3 comprises 13 residues. This chain's CDR3 is CASRWVSNTEAFF. CDR3 sequence (DNA): TGTGCCAGCCGTTGGGTTTCGAACACTGAAGCTTTCTTT.

This chain's CDR3 is CASSQAGGANTGELFF. The CDR3 DNA sequence: TGTGCCAGCAGCCAGGCTGGGGGCGCGAACACCGGGGAGCTGTTTTTT. This sequence joins TRBV11-2 and TRBJ2-2, with a weak D call TRBD1 (6 bases). Trimming left V 5 bases short and J 0 bases short, with 13 bases between. The germline V gene has CDR1 SGHAT and CDR2 FQNNGV. This CDR3 is built from 16 residues.

This clonotype was detected many times. V is TRBV6-5 and J is TRBJ1-2; a weak D match, TRBD1 (5 bases). Germline CDR1 reads MNHEY; CDR2 reads SVGAGI. The CDR3 runs 12 residues. Trimming stripped 7 bases from V and 9 bases from J, with 15 bases between. The CDR3 bases are TGTGCCAGCACCCCTAAAGGGGATCGCTACACCTTC. It specifies CASTPKGDRYTF.

This clonotype was observed a handful of times. A much larger clone sits a single nucleotide away, making a read error possible. V usage is TRBV20-1 and J usage is TRBJ2-1; D perhaps matches TRBD2 (5 bases). From germline, CDR1 is DFQATT and CDR2 SNEGSKA (reference sequence). CDR3 length equals 12 residues. This CDR3 reads CSASGYLGEPFF. The CDR3 DNA is TGCAGTGCTAGTGGGTACCTCGGGGAGCCGTTCTTC.

Concerning this clonotype itself: The conserved closing phenylalanine or tryptophan is absent in this CDR3, likely reflecting a read error. The chain has TRBV19 and TRBJ2-1; TRBD2 agrees at 9 bases. Trimming removed 6 bases from V and 7 bases from J; junction bases left unmatched: 13. Germline values: CDR1 LNHDA, CDR2 SQIVND (reference sequence). There are 16 residues in the CDR3. CDR3 bases: TGTGCCAGTAGCCGCGGCGCGGGAGGGCCGGGAAATGAGCAGTTCTCC. It specifies CASSRGAGGPGNEQFS.

This clonotype was observed many times. The rearrangement uses TRBV5-1 and TRBJ2-5, with 7 bases identical to TRBD1. Losses at the gene ends were 5 bases for V and 5 bases for J; bases not matched to a gene: 9. Germline V gives CDR1 SGHRS, CDR2 YFSETQ. The CDR3 sequence is 14 residues long. Here the CDR3 DNA reads TGCGCCAGCAGGCCGGACAGGTTGGGGGAGACCCAGTACTTC. Amino acids: CASRPDRLGETQYF.

In this sample, this clonotype turned up many times. The V and J genes are TRBV10-2 and TRBJ2-1; 7 bases align to TRBD2. Germline-derived CDR1 and CDR2 are WSHSY and SAAADI. The CDR3 consists of 16 residues. The junction had 7 bases not matched to a gene; V was cut back by 5 bases and J by 0 bases. The CDR3 loop reads CASSSTSAGSYNEQFF. CDR3 coding DNA: TGCGCCAGCAGTTCAACTAGCGCCGGCTCCTACAATGAGCAGTTCTTC.

This clonotype was picked up many times. The V gene is TRBV4-1, the J gene TRBJ1-2; TRBD1 agrees at 7 bases. The trim removed 3 bases at V and 8 bases at J, leaving 18 bases unmatched. Germline-derived CDR1 and CDR2 are MGHRA and YSYEKL. This CDR3 has 17 amino acids. The CDR3 is CASSHHFRDRASWGYTF. The CDR3 region has the DNA TGCGCCAGCAGCCACCACTTCCGAGACAGGGCCTCCTGGGGCTACACCTTC.